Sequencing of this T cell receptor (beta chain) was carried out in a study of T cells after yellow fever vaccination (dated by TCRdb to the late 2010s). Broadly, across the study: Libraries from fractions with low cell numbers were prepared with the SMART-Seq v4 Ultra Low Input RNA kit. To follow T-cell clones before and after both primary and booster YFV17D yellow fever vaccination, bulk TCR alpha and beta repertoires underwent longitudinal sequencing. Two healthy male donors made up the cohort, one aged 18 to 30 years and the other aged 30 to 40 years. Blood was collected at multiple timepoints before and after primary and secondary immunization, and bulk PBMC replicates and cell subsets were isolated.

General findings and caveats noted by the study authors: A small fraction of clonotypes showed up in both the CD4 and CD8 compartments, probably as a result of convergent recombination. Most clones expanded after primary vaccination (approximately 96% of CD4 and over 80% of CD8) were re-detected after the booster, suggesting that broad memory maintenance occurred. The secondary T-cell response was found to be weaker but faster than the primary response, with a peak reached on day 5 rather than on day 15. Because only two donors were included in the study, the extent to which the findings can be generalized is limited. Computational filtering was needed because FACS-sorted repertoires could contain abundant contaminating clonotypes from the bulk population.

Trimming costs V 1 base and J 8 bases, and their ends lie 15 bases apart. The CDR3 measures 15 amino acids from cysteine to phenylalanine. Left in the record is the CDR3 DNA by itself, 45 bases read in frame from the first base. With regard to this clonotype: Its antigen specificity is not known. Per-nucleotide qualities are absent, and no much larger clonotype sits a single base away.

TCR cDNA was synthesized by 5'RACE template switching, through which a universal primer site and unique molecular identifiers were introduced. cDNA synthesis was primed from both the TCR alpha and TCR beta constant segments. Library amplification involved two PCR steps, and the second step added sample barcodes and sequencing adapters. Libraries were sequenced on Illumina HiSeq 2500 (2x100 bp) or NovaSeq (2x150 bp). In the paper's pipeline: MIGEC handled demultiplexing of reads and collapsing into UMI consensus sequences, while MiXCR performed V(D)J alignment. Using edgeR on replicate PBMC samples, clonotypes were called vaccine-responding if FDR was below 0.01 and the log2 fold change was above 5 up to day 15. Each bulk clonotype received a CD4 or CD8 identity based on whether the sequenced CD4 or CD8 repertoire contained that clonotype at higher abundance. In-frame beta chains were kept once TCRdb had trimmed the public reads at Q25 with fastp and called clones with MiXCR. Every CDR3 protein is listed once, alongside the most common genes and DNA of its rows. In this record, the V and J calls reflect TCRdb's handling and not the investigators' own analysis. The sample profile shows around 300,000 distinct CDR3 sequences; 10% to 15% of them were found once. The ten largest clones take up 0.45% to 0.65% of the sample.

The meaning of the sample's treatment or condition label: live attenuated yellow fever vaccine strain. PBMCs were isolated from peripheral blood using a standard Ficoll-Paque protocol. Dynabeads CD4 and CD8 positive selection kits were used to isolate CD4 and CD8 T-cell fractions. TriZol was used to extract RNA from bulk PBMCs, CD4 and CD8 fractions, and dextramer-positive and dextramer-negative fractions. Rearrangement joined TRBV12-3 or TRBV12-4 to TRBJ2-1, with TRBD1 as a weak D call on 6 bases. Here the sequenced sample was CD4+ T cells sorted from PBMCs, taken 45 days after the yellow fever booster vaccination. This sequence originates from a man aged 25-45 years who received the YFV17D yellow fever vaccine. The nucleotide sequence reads TGTGCCAGCAGTTTAGGGACAGCCTGGGGCTATGAGCAGTTCTTC. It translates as CASSLGTAWGYEQFF.